Below, 30 T cell receptor beta chains from the same sample are listed, as sequenced in a study of metastatic and nonmetastatic thyroid tumors. Each patient went into thyroid surgery without having received any treatment. TCRdb reprocessed the PCR reads via MiXCR. The table lists 40,000 to 55,000 clones, roughly 15% of them singletons, with 2.5% to 3.5% in the top ten. Material: blood. The receptor source for this set is a female donor with papillary thyroid cancer or a benign thyroid nodule (not recorded which). Some clones in this sample may be carry-over from other donors' samples.

This sequence joins TRBV2 and TRBJ2-7; D might be TRBD2 (6 bases). Germline-derived CDR1 and CDR2 are SNHLY and FYNNEI. The CDR3 consists of 14 residues. Trimming removed 11 bases from V and 0 bases from J, with 17 bases in between. In DNA, the CDR3 is TGTGCCGCCTCCCGCGGGGACGGCTCCTACGAGCAGTACTTC. Its protein is CAASRGDGSYEQYF.

In this sample, this clone turned up many times. The genes are TRBV7-8 and TRBJ2-1; 12 positions agree with TRBD2. The CDR3 totals 16 residues. From germline, CDR1 is SGHVS and CDR2 FQNEAQ. V shed 5 bases, J shed 7 bases, and the junction held 9 bases outside the gene matches. The CDR3, as DNA: TGTGCCAGCAGCATATCCGGACTAGCGGGGAGAAATGAGCAGTTCTTC. Translation: CASSISGLAGRNEQFF.

This clone has ten or more counts. The gene calls are TRBV24-1 and TRBJ2-3; the match to TRBD2 covers 7 bases. This CDR3 contains 17 residues. J was trimmed by 1 base and V by 3 bases; bases with no gene match: 9. From germline, CDR1 is KGHDR and CDR2 SFDVKD. The CDR3 DNA is TGTGCCACCAGTGATGCTAGGGACTACCGAGGCACAGATACGCAGTATTTT. It yields the protein CATSDARDYRGTDTQYF.

The CDR3 DNA is TGTGCCAGCAGCCCCCCGGTCGGGGGGGGGCTCCGTAAAGCTTTCTTT. Translation: CASSPPVGGGLRKAFF. V gene TRBV2 combines with J gene TRBJ1-1; D is possibly TRBD1 (6 bases). CDR1 is SNHLY and CDR2 is FYNNEI in the germline V gene. V dropped 6 bases and J dropped 9 bases, with 26 bases sitting between them. The CDR3 sequence is 16 residues long.

In its sample, this clone was seen once. The chain links TRBV4-2 to TRBJ2-2, with D tentatively TRBD2 (6 bases). This CDR3 comprises 16 residues. Germline V gene data show CDR1 as LGHNA and CDR2 as YNFKEQ. Trimming shortened V by 1 base and J by 2 bases, and 11 bases separated the two germline ends. Written as DNA, the CDR3 is TGTGCCAGCAGCCAAGGCGGTAGCGGTAACACCGGGGAGCTGTTTTTT. It codes for CASSQGGSGNTGELFF.

This clone was seen at least ten times. The chain links TRBV30 to TRBJ2-1; 7 bases map to TRBD2. With 7 bases clipped from V and 5 bases from J, the junction kept 11 bases outside the gene matches. Germline CDR1 is GTSNPN and CDR2 is SVGIG (reference sequence). CDR3 length equals 14 residues. CDR3 sequence (DNA): TGTGCCTTGACCGGGACTACCGCCGACAATGAGCAGTTCTTC. Its translation: CALTGTTADNEQFF.

The CDR3 protein is CASSLGTGAYEQYF. CDR3 bases: TGCGCCAGCAGCTTGGGCACAGGGGCCTACGAGCAGTACTTC. The J gene is TRBJ2-7, the V gene TRBV5-1; 7 nucleotides line up with TRBD1. Per the germline V gene, CDR1 is SGHRS and CDR2 is YFSETQ. J lost 2 bases, V lost 0 bases, and 2 bases had no gene match. The CDR3 is made up of 14 amino acids.

This clone showed up just a few times. A much larger clone differs from this one at a single base, so this may be a read error. The gene calls are TRBV27 and TRBJ2-7, with D perhaps TRBD2 (6 bases). From germline, CDR1 is MNHEY and CDR2 SMNVEV (reference sequence). The CDR3 consists of 15 residues. The CDR3 loop is CVSSFGAGRIYEQYF. The DNA of the CDR3 is TGTGTCAGCAGTTTTGGAGCAGGGAGGATCTACGAGCAGTACTTC.

This clone appeared a few times. The chain has TRBV6-1 and TRBJ2-1; D perhaps matches TRBD1 (6 bases). CDR3 length: 17 residues. V gave up 6 bases and J gave up 5 bases, with 23 bases separating them. Germline V gene lookup returns CDR1 MNHNS and CDR2 SASEGT. The CDR3 nucleotides read TGTGCCAGCAGAGACAGGTGGCTCGGAGCTGGCCACAATGAGCAGTTCTTC. This codes for CASRDRWLGAGHNEQFF.

This clone was counted many times. The rearrangement joins TRBV10-2 to TRBJ2-5; possible D gene TRBD2, 5 bases. CDR1 WSHSY and CDR2 SAAADI come from the germline V gene. The length of the CDR3 is 13 residues. The V end was cut by 6 bases, the J end by 5 bases, with 13 bases between. Here the CDR3 reads CASRYREGETQYF. The DNA of the CDR3 is TGCGCCAGCAGATATCGGGAAGGGGAGACCCAGTACTTC.

This clone was observed many times. This chain uses TRBV3-1 with TRBJ1-4, with D perhaps matching TRBD1 (6 bases). Per the germline V gene, CDR1 is LGHDT and CDR2 is YNNKEL (reference sequence). The V and J ends lost 1 base and 6 bases respectively, with 9 bases between them. There are 14 residues in the CDR3. In nucleotides, the CDR3 is TGTGCCAGCAGCCAAGCCCACAGGGATGAAAAACTGTTTTTT. Amino acid sequence: CASSQAHRDEKLFF.

This clone was seen at least ten times. The chain joins TRBV11-2 to TRBJ2-3; D call uncertain. Trimming stripped 1 base from V and 2 bases from J, with 7 bases between. Germline CDR1 is SGHAT and CDR2 is FQNNGV. The CDR3 runs to 14 residues. DNA for the CDR3: TGTGCCAGCAGCTTAGGGGGATACACAGATACGCAGTATTTT. This gives the protein CASSLGGYTDTQYF.

The V and J genes are TRBV24-1 and TRBJ2-5, with D possibly being TRBD2 (5 bases). Per the germline V gene, CDR1 is KGHDR and CDR2 is SFDVKD. V was shortened by 4 bases and J by 4 bases, with 21 bases between the two germline ends. This CDR3 is 17 amino acids long. The CDR3 DNA reads as TGTGCCACCAGTGAACAAATATCTATCAGGAGCGGAGAGACCCAGTACTTC. The encoded protein is CATSEQISIRSGETQYF.

The table lists this clone with many counts. The CDR3 DNA reads as TGCGCCAGCAGCCAAGATAGTTGGGGTAGAGACTCTAGCACAGATACGCAGTATTTT. This sequence encodes CASSQDSWGRDSSTDTQYF. This chain connects TRBV4-1 to TRBJ2-3; D not resolved. The CDR3 length is 19 residues. Trimming shortened V by 0 bases and J by 0 bases, and 19 bases separated the two germline ends. Germline assignment: CDR1 MGHRA and CDR2 YSYEKL.

This clone was seen a handful of times. The gene calls are TRBV28 and TRBJ1-2; D not resolved. The CDR3 covers 16 residues. Trimming cost V 2 bases and J 3 bases, with 16 bases left between them. Germline-derived CDR1 and CDR2 are MDHEN and SYDVKM. The CDR3 loop is CASSLIWASLYYGYTF. CDR3 in DNA: TGTGCCAGCAGTTTAATATGGGCCAGTCTTTACTATGGCTACACCTTC.

In its sample, this clone was seen many times. The chain links TRBV28 to TRBJ1-1; D uncertain. V lost 5 bases and J lost 5, with 12 bases in between. In germline, CDR1 is MDHEN, CDR2 SYDVKM. The CDR3 totals 13 residues. The CDR3 coding sequence is TGTGCCAGCAGTCACAGACCCGCGACTGAAGCTTTCTTT. The encoded protein is CASSHRPATEAFF.

Ten or more counts support this clone. The chain employs TRBV6-1 and TRBJ2-1; 14 bases map to TRBD2. With V trimmed by 6 bases and J by 8 bases, 3 bases remained unmatched. CDR3 size: 14 residues. Germline V lookup: CDR1 MNHNS, CDR2 SASEGT. This CDR3 reads CASRPGLAGDEQFF. Written as DNA, the CDR3 is TGTGCCAGCAGACCGGGACTAGCGGGAGATGAGCAGTTCTTC.

This clone was seen at least ten times. The gene calls are TRBV7-3 and TRBJ2-1; D not certain. Trimming took 2 bases from V and 5 from J, leaving 13 bases between them. Germline V CDR1 and CDR2: SGHTA, FQGTGA. The CDR3 totals 15 residues. DNA for the CDR3: TGTGCCAGCAGCTTACATTCACTTATGGACAATGAGCAGTTCTTC. Its protein is CASSLHSLMDNEQFF.

This clone was seen many times. The V gene is TRBV2, the J gene TRBJ1-1; D is undetermined. This CDR3 has 10 residues. Germline CDR1 reads SNHLY; CDR2 reads FYNNEI. The V and J ends lost 2 bases and 11 bases respectively, with 6 bases between them. The CDR3 sequence: CASSESGAFF. CDR3 in DNA: TGTGCCAGCAGTGAATCGGGGGCTTTCTTT.

V usage is TRBV11-2 and J usage is TRBJ2-3; 10 bases fit TRBD2. After removal of 1 base from V and 6 bases from J, the junction contained 4 bases not matched to a gene. The CDR3 spans 15 residues. Germline V gives CDR1 SGHAT, CDR2 FQNNGV. The CDR3 loop reads CASSLVSSGSDTQYF. The CDR3 nucleotides read TGTGCCAGCAGCTTAGTGTCTAGCGGGAGCGATACGCAGTATTTT.

This clone was seen many times. V gene TRBV20-1 combines with J gene TRBJ2-1, with 8 positions matching TRBD1. V shed 3 bases, J shed 7 bases, and the junction held 11 bases outside the gene matches. Germline V lookup: CDR1 DFQATT, CDR2 SNEGSKA (reference sequence). This CDR3 spans 15 amino acids. The CDR3 protein is CSASLIGQGRNEQFF. CDR3 DNA: TGCAGTGCTAGTCTTATAGGACAGGGAAGGAATGAGCAGTTCTTC.

The V call is TRBV20-1, the J call TRBJ2-3; TRBD2 is a possible D gene (5 bases). The CDR3 has 15 residues. V was trimmed by 5 bases and J by 1 base, leaving 16 bases between them. Per the germline V gene, CDR1 is DFQATT and CDR2 is SNEGSKA (reference sequence). The DNA for the CDR3 is TGCAGTGCTCCGGGAAAGGGTGGAGGCACAGATACGCAGTATTTT. It translates to CSAPGKGGGTDTQYF.

This clone was observed at least ten times. The rearrangement joins TRBV6-6 to TRBJ2-7, with TRBD2 matching over 12 bases. Per the germline V gene, CDR1 is MNHNY and CDR2 is SVGAGI (reference sequence). V lost 6 bases and J lost 0; bases outside the gene matches: 15. The CDR3 extends over 19 amino acids. The CDR3 nucleotides read TGTGCCAGCAGACAACGGGGTATCAGGGGACTAGCGGGCTCCTACGAGCAGTACTTC. Translation gives CASRQRGIRGLAGSYEQYF.

The gene calls are TRBV28 and TRBJ1-2; 7 positions match TRBD1. The CDR3 is 13 residues long. J was trimmed by 2 bases and V by 3 bases; bases with no gene match: 0. Germline CDR1 is MDHEN and CDR2 is SYDVKM. The CDR3 nucleotides are TGTGCCAGCAGTTTGGGACAGAACTATGGCTACACCTTC. Amino acid sequence: CASSLGQNYGYTF.

This clone has at least ten counts. This CDR3 is CASSRWQLSSLSTDTQYF. In DNA form, the CDR3 reads TGCGCCAGCAGCCGATGGCAGCTCTCTTCCCTCAGCACAGATACGCAGTATTTT. The V call is TRBV4-1, the J call TRBJ2-3; D is undetermined. Germline V lookup: CDR1 MGHRA, CDR2 YSYEKL. CDR3 length equals 18 residues. The V and J ends lost 4 bases and 0 bases respectively, with 20 bases between them.

This clone was seen repeatedly, ten times or more. The chain combines TRBV5-5 with TRBJ2-1; D uncertain. The CDR3 covers 15 residues. The V end was cut by 1 base, the J end by 3 bases, with 11 bases between. Germline V gene lookup returns CDR1 SGHKS and CDR2 YYEKEE (reference sequence). The CDR3 DNA is TGTGCCAGCAGCTTGAATTTGCGGAGCTACAATGAGCAGTTCTTC. It encodes CASSLNLRSYNEQFF. The complete variable domain, with remaining parts taken from reference TRBV5-5 and TRBJ2-1, reads DAGVTQSPTHLIKTRGQQVTLRCSPISGHKSVSWYQQVLGQGPQFIFQYYEKEERGRGNFPDRFSARQFPNYSSELNVNALLLGDSALYLCASSLNLRSYNEQFFGPGTRLTVL.

This clone appeared a single time. A much larger clone is a single base away; this may be a read error. The chain is built from TRBV3-1 and TRBJ2-6, with 8 bases aligning to TRBD2. The CDR3 spans 20 residues. Looked up from germline, CDR1 is LGHDT and CDR2 is YNNKEL (reference sequence). CDR3 residues: CAGSRWTSCPGRSGANVLTF. CDR3 in DNA: TGTGCCGGCAGCCGCTGGACTAGCTGTCCCGGCCGCTCTGGGGCCAACGTCCTGACTTTC. Full variable domain (missing parts from reference TRBV3-1 and TRBJ2-6): DTAVSQTPKYLVTQMGNDKSIKCEQNLGHDTMYWYKQDSKKFLKIMFSYNNKELIINETVPNRFSPKSPDKAHLNLHINSLELGDSAVYFCAGSRWTSCPGRSGANVLTFGAGSRLTVL.

This clone was picked up many times. The rearrangement uses TRBV12-3 or TRBV12-4 and TRBJ1-5; 8 bases are shared with TRBD1. J lost 9 bases, V lost 6 bases, and 7 bases had no gene match. CDR3 size: 13 residues. The CDR3 DNA sequence: TGTGCCAGCAGGGGACAGGCCGCTTCGCCCCAGCATTTT. It yields the protein CASRGQAASPQHF.

This clone has a count of ten or more. The V and J genes are TRBV5-4 and TRBJ2-5; D call uncertain. The CDR3 has 14 amino acids. The V end lost 4 bases, the J end lost 2 bases, and 12 bases lay between the germline ends. Germline V gene data show CDR1 as SGHNT and CDR2 as YYREEE (reference sequence). In DNA form, the CDR3 reads TGTGCCAGCAGCCCGGGTCTTCTACAAGAGACCCAGTACTTC. Amino acid sequence: CASSPGLLQETQYF.

This clone was detected ten times or more. The chain employs TRBV5-1 and TRBJ1-2; possible D gene TRBD1, 5 bases. The CDR3 has 15 amino acids. The germline CDR1 and CDR2 sequences are SGHRS and YFSETQ. V was clipped by 0 bases and J by 7 bases, with 16 bases between them. The chain's CDR3 is CASSLGTGVVGGYTF. DNA of the CDR3: TGCGCCAGCAGCTTGGGTACGGGGGTTGTCGGTGGCTACACCTTC.